Listed below are T cell receptor beta chains from one sample, sequenced in a study of a mutant IDH1 vaccine in newly diagnosed glioma. Method: immunoSEQ multiplex PCR; TCRdb's copy keeps in-frame clones and lacks some. The sample carries about 74,000 clones, approximately 86% recorded once. Their recognized antigens are unknown. Sequenced material: PBMCs, taken from a glioma patient whose treatment included an IDH1 peptide vaccine. The receptor set was obtained from a man aged 25 to 45 with glioma. Both conserved end residues are part of each CDR3. The D gene is left open where the match is weak. Expanded clones are given a class, and other clones once, few, many or no size at all.

v_call	j_call	d_call	clone_size	cdr3_nt	cdr3_aa
TRBV10-1	TRBJ2-1	TRBD2	.	TGCGCCAGCAGTGAGCAGACTAGCGGGACTAATGAGCAGTTCTTC	CASSEQTSGTNEQFF
TRBV4-3	TRBJ1-6	TRBD1	few	TGCGCCAGCAGCACGTCCGGACAGGGGAATTCACCCCTCCACTTT	CASSTSGQGNSPLHF
TRBV6-6	TRBJ2-3	.	once	TGTGCCAGCAGTTTAGACGGGACGAGAACAGATACGCAGTATTTT	CASSLDGTRTDTQYF
TRBV7-2	TRBJ1-2	.	.	TGTGCCAGCAGCTTAGAACCGTTCAAACTAACCGGCTACACCTTC	CASSLEPFKLTGYTF
TRBV23-1	TRBJ2-1	.	once	TGCGCCAGCACCCAAATCCCCGGGACACTTTACAATGAGCAGTTCTTC	CASTQIPGTLYNEQFF
TRBV11-2	TRBJ2-1	.	.	TGTGCCAGCAGCTTAGAACCAGGTGAAAGACCTATAGGGCAGTTCTTC	CASSLEPGERPIGQFF
TRBV19	TRBJ1-1	TRBD1	.	TGTGCCAGTAGGCCAAAGACAGGGTACGGCCCTGAAGCTTTCTTT	CASRPKTGYGPEAFF
TRBV7-9	TRBJ2-1	TRBD1	.	TGTGCCAGCAGCACTAGAGGGACAGGAGGACCCTGGCGGTTCTTC	CASSTRGTGGPWRFF
TRBV2	TRBJ2-7	.	few	TGTGCCAGCAGTGGTGCGGGGGCCAACGAGCAGTACTTC	CASSGAGANEQYF
TRBV2	TRBJ1-1	TRBD1	.	TGTGCCAGCAGACCCTCTGACAGGGGGGATACTGAAGCTTTCTTT	CASRPSDRGDTEAFF
TRBV7-8	TRBJ2-2	TRBD2	.	TGTGCCAGCGCACTAGCGGGGACGAACACCGGGGAGCTGTTTTTT	CASALAGTNTGELFF
TRBV15	TRBJ2-1	.	.	TGTGCCACCAGCAGAGATCTCAGAAGTGAGCAGTTCTTC	CATSRDLRSEQFF
TRBV18	TRBJ1-4	TRBD1	.	TGTGCCAGCTCACTTTATTCCCTTCTCGGACAGGGGCAAAATGAAAAACTGTTTTTT	CASSLYSLLGQGQNEKLFF
TRBV6-1	TRBJ2-6	TRBD2	.	TGTGCCAGCAGAGGGGAGGGATCTGGGGCCAACGTCCTGACTTTC	CASRGEGSGANVLTF
TRBV9	TRBJ2-1	.	.	TGTGCCAGCAGCGGACGGGGGGCCTCCTACAATGAGCAGTTCTTC	CASSGRGASYNEQFF
TRBV5-6	TRBJ1-2	TRBD1	.	TGTGCCAGCAGCTCCCCGTTTCGACAGGGTTTGGGCTACACCTTC	CASSSPFRQGLGYTF
TRBV21-1	TRBJ2-7	.	.	TGTGCCAGCTCCAAAGTCCCTTCCTTGCAGGGTGGGGACGAGCAGTACTTC	CASSKVPSLQGGDEQYF
TRBV7-8	TRBJ2-1	TRBD2	.	TGTGCCAGCAGCGAACTGGGACTAGCGGGCGACAATGAGCAGTTCTTC	CASSELGLAGDNEQFF
TRBV5-1	TRBJ2-1	TRBD2	.	TGCGCCAGCAGCGTTAGCGGGAGCTCCTACAATGAGCAGTTCTTC	CASSVSGSSYNEQFF
TRBV11-3	TRBJ2-7	.	.	TGTGCCAGCAGCTTAGAACAGTCCTACGAGCAGTACTTC	CASSLEQSYEQYF
TRBV27	TRBJ2-5	.	.	TGTGCCAGCACCGCAGATGGACGGCTCCAAGAGACCCAGTACTTC	CASTADGRLQETQYF
TRBV6-6	TRBJ1-1	TRBD1	.	TGTGCCAGCAGTTACCAGGAAGGGGGCAGAGAAGCTTTCTTT	CASSYQEGGREAFF
TRBV11-2	TRBJ2-5	.	.	TGTGCCAGCAGCTCCAGGGTAGAAGAGACCCAGTACTTC	CASSSRVEETQYF
TRBV9	TRBJ2-2	TRBD1	.	TGTGCCAGCAGCACCCGTGTAACAGGGGGTATGCGGGACACCGGGGAGCTGTTTTTT	CASSTRVTGGMRDTGELFF
TRBV7-8	TRBJ1-1	.	once	TGTGCCAGCAGCTTACCGGAGAACACTGAAGCTTTCTTT	CASSLPENTEAFF
TRBV18	TRBJ1-2	.	.	TGTGCCAGCTCACCAGGCAGAACAGGCTATGGCTACACCTTC	CASSPGRTGYGYTF
TRBV13	TRBJ2-2	TRBD2	.	TGTGCCAGCAGCTTGCCTCGGGAGGGCGGGGAGCTGTTTTTT	CASSLPREGGELFF
TRBV28	TRBJ2-1	TRBD2	.	TGTGCCAGCAGTTTATTGCGGGGGGGCTCCTACAATGAGCAGTTCTTC	CASSLLRGGSYNEQFF
TRBV9	TRBJ2-1	.	.	TGTGCCAGCAGCGTAGGGGGGGACCACAATGAGCAGTTCTTC	CASSVGGDHNEQFF
TRBV6-1	TRBJ1-2	.	.	TGTGCCAGCAGAGGCGCCTATGGCTACACCTTC	CASRGAYGYTF
TRBV5-6	TRBJ2-4	.	.	TGTGCCAGCAGCCCCCCGACTAACCCGCACATTCAGTACTTC	CASSPPTNPHIQYF
TRBV19	TRBJ1-2	.	.	TGTGCCAGTAGTATGCAACACAGGGGCTACACCTTC	CASSMQHRGYTF
TRBV4-2	TRBJ1-1	.	.	TGTGCCAGCAGCCAACCACTAAGGGGCGGTAAGGCTGAAGCTTTCTTT	CASSQPLRGGKAEAFF
TRBV6-5	TRBJ1-4	.	.	TGTGCCACCCGGGAGTCGGGGGCGGAAAAACTGTTTTTT	CATRESGAEKLFF
TRBV6-5	TRBJ2-7	TRBD2	.	TGTGCCAGCAGTCGGGGGGACGAGCAGTACTTC	CASSRGDEQYF
TRBV6-5	TRBJ1-2	.	.	TGTGCCAGCAGTTACGCGGCAAGCTATGGCTACACCTTC	CASSYAASYGYTF
TRBV4-3	TRBJ1-1	.	.	TGCGCCAGCAGCCAAGATGGAGCGAGAGAAGCTTTCTTT	CASSQDGAREAFF
TRBV27	TRBJ1-5	.	.	TGTGCCAGCAGCCTACAGAGAAGTCAGCCCCAGCATTTT	CASSLQRSQPQHF
TRBV5-6	TRBJ1-5	TRBD1	.	TGTGCCAGCAGCCCCAGGGACAGTCTTAATCAGCCCCAGCATTTT	CASSPRDSLNQPQHF
TRBV7-6	TRBJ2-3	.	.	TGTGCCAGCAGCCTAAGCAGGGGCACAGATACGCAGTATTTT	CASSLSRGTDTQYF
TRBV4-3	TRBJ1-2	.	.	TGCGCCAGCAGCCTGGACAGCTTACTTTATGGCTACACCTTC	CASSLDSLLYGYTF
TRBV5-6	TRBJ2-3	TRBD2	.	TGTGCCAGCAGCCCACGGCGGGAGGCAGACACAGATACGCAGTATTTT	CASSPRREADTDTQYF
TRBV11-1	TRBJ2-7	.	.	TGTGCCAGCAGCCTGAGTCAGAAGGGGTCATACGAGCAGTACTTC	CASSLSQKGSYEQYF
TRBV5-1	TRBJ2-5	.	.	TGCGCCAGCAGCATCGGGGGAACCCAGTACTTC	CASSIGGTQYF
TRBV28	TRBJ1-4	.	.	TGTGCCAGCAGTTTAATAGGGAGGGAAAAACTGTTTTTT	CASSLIGREKLFF
TRBV7-2	TRBJ2-7	.	.	TGTGCCAGCAGCCGCCAGACGGGGGAGCAGTACTTC	CASSRQTGEQYF
TRBV4-3	TRBJ1-3	.	.	TGCGCCAGCAGCCCGATGACTGAAGGGGGCTCTGGAAACACCATATATTTT	CASSPMTEGGSGNTIYF
TRBV13	TRBJ1-1	.	.	TGTGCCAGCAGCTTGGAAGGTCTCCGAGCTTTCTTT	CASSLEGLRAFF